One sample yielded the 30 T cell receptor beta chains listed below, sequenced in a study of blood T cell repertoires in COVID-19. Here immunoSEQ multiplex PCR was the method, and the copy in TCRdb shows in-frame clones only, minus some. The repertoire holds about 110,000 clones, 70% to 75% seen once, with about 0.85% in the top ten. The sample consisted of peripheral blood. The receptors originated from a human donor with acute or convalescent COVID-19. The donor label of this sample is uncertain.

This clone has more than one count but fewer than ten. The sample contains more than one DNA sequence encoding this CDR3. The rearrangement joins TRBV7-9 to TRBJ1-1; D gene unclear. The V gene's germline CDR1 is SEHNR and CDR2 FQNEAQ (reference sequence). This CDR3 region has 13 residues. V lost 0 bases and J 1 base, leaving 3 bases between the germline ends. The CDR3 sequence is CASSLAQNTEAFF. CDR3 DNA sequence: TGTGCCAGCAGCTTAGCCCAGAACACTGAAGCTTTCTTT.

The V call is TRBV28, the J call TRBJ2-7, with TRBD1 matching over 8 bases. The CDR3 is 15 residues long. The V gene's germline CDR1 is MDHEN and CDR2 SYDVKM. V was pared by 2 bases and J by 4 bases, with 7 bases of the junction left unmatched. The CDR3 DNA sequence: TGTGCCAGCAGTTTACAGGGGGCCAGATTTTACGAGCAGTACTTC. It specifies CASSLQGARFYEQYF.

This clone was observed once. This chain uses TRBV6-5 with TRBJ1-4; D gene ambiguous. V lost 7 bases, J lost 5 bases, and 11 bases lay in between. CDR1 is MNHEY, CDR2 SVGAGI, per germline. This CDR3 is built from 13 residues. The CDR3 sequence is CASTRGLNEKLFF. Written as DNA, the CDR3 is TGTGCCAGCACGAGAGGGCTGAATGAAAAACTGTTTTTT.

J is TRBJ2-3 and V is TRBV6-1; D is undetermined. V lost 6 bases to trimming and J lost 4 bases, with 8 bases between them. CDR1 is MNHNS and CDR2 is SASEGT in the germline V gene. The CDR3 sequence is 12 residues long. As DNA, the CDR3 is TGTGCCAGCAGGTCCCGGTCAGATACGCAGTATTTT. Translated: CASRSRSDTQYF.

The rearrangement joins TRBV13 to TRBJ2-1; the match to TRBD1 covers 10 bases. This CDR3 has 15 amino acids. The germline CDR1 and CDR2 sequences are PRHDT and FYEKMQ (reference sequence). After removal of 3 bases from V and 6 bases from J, the junction contained 5 bases not matched to a gene. CDR3 nucleotides: TGTGCCAGCAGCTTCGGGACAGGGGCGATCAATGAGCAGTTCTTC. This encodes CASSFGTGAINEQFF.

The chain is built from TRBV2 and TRBJ2-2, with TRBD2 identical over 7 bases. Unmatched junction bases numbered 5, after V lost 6 bases and J lost 1 base. CDR1 and CDR2 from the germline V gene are SNHLY and FYNNEI. This CDR3 spans 15 amino acids. Here the CDR3 reads CASSSRGVNTGELFF. Written as DNA, the CDR3 is TGTGCCAGCAGCTCCCGGGGGGTGAACACCGGGGAGCTGTTTTTT.

The genes are TRBV6-5 and TRBJ2-1; 8 bases line up with TRBD1. V trimming: 4 bases; J trimming: 7 bases; junction bases outside the gene matches: 9. Looked up from germline, CDR1 is MNHEY and CDR2 is SVGAGI. The CDR3 loop spans 15 amino acids. CDR3 in amino acids: CASSSMGQASNEQFF. The CDR3 nucleotides are TGTGCCAGCAGTTCGATGGGACAGGCCTCAAATGAGCAGTTCTTC.

The CDR3 nucleotides are TGTGCCAGCAGCTTTAGGTCGGAAGCGGATACGCAGTATTTT. Translation gives CASSFRSEADTQYF. The chain links TRBV5-4 to TRBJ2-3; D is ambiguous. This CDR3 comprises 14 residues. V shed 2 bases and J shed 6 bases, with 13 bases lying between them. Germline CDR1 is SGHNT and CDR2 is YYREEE (reference sequence). The variable domain in full, completed from reference TRBV5-4 and TRBJ2-3, reads ETGVTQSPTHLIKTRGQQVTLRCSSQSGHNTVSWYQQALGQGPQFIFQYYREEENGRGNFPPRFSGLQFPNYSSELNVNALELDDSALYLCASSFRSEADTQYFGPGTRLTVL.

This sequence joins TRBV19 and TRBJ2-5, with TRBD2 identical over 7 bases. J gave up 1 base and V 6 bases, and 8 bases lay outside the gene matches. Per germline, CDR1 LNHDA and CDR2 SQIVND (reference sequence). The CDR3 has 15 residues. This chain's CDR3 is CASSRSGATQETQYF. The CDR3 coding sequence is TGTGCCAGTAGCCGAAGCGGGGCAACCCAAGAGACCCAGTACTTC. The whole variable domain, filled in from reference TRBV19 and TRBJ2-5, reads DGGITQSPKYLFRKEGQNVTLSCEQNLNHDAMYWYRQDPGQGLRLIYYSQIVNDFQKGDIAEGYSVSREKKESFPLTVTSAQKNPTAFYLCASSRSGATQETQYFGPGTRLLVL.

The chain's CDR3 is CASNDPGLPNTGELFF. CDR3 DNA sequence: TGTGCCAGCAATGATCCGGGACTACCGAACACCGGGGAGCTGTTTTTT. This chain joins TRBV2 and TRBJ2-2; TRBD2 aligns across 7 bases. Germline V gene data show CDR1 as SNHLY and CDR2 as FYNNEI. V lost 7 bases to trimming and J lost 0 bases; unmatched junction nucleotides: 8. CDR3 length: 16 residues. The whole variable domain, filled in from reference TRBV2 and TRBJ2-2, reads EPEVTQTPSHQVTQMGQEVILRCVPISNHLYFYWYRQILGQKVEFLVSFYNNEISEKSEIFDDQFSVERPDGSNFTLKIRSTKLEDSAMYFCASNDPGLPNTGELFFGEGSRLTVL.

V is TRBV27 and J is TRBJ1-5; 7 bases line up with TRBD1. The V gene end was trimmed by 5 bases and the J gene end by 7 bases; junction bases not matched to a gene: 8. This CDR3 contains 14 residues. CDR1 MNHEY and CDR2 SMNVEV come from the germline V gene (reference sequence). The chain's CDR3 is CASSPYRGPQPQHF. As DNA, the CDR3 is TGTGCCAGCAGTCCCTACAGGGGCCCCCAGCCCCAGCATTTT.

The chain's CDR3 is CASRLGLRGGYTF. In DNA, the CDR3 is TGTGCCAGCAGGCTCGGGCTGCGGGGGGGCTACACCTTC. The chain couples TRBV12-3 or TRBV12-4 to TRBJ1-2; tentatively, D is TRBD1 (5 bases). This CDR3 spans 13 amino acids. The V gene lost 6 bases and the J gene lost 8 bases, with 16 bases spanning the gap.

The gene calls are TRBV14 and TRBJ1-6, with 7 positions matching TRBD1. Trimming at V came to 4 bases and at J to 8 bases, leaving 8 bases not matched to a gene. CDR3 length equals 15 residues. Germline CDR1 SGHDN, CDR2 FVKESK. The CDR3 sequence is CASSRLDREYSPLHF. The CDR3 DNA reads as TGTGCCAGCAGCCGCCTCGACAGGGAGTATTCACCCCTCCACTTT.

The count of this clone is one. The J gene is TRBJ2-7, the V gene TRBV6-2 or TRBV6-3, with TRBD2 matching over 12 bases. CDR3 length: 16 residues. Germline loops: CDR1 MNHEY, CDR2 SVGEGT. V was pared by 5 bases and J by 1 base, with 6 bases of the junction left unmatched. The CDR3 here is CASSLGLAGWSYEQYV. In DNA, the CDR3 is TGTGCCAGCAGTCTCGGACTAGCGGGGTGGTCCTACGAGCAGTACGTC.

V gene TRBV4-2 combines with J gene TRBJ1-3, with D tentatively TRBD1 (6 bases). Trimming left V 0 bases short and J 3 bases short, with 15 bases between. Germline V gives CDR1 LGHNA, CDR2 YNFKEQ. This CDR3 region has 17 residues. Here the CDR3 DNA reads TGTGCCAGCAGCCAAGAAGGTTTCACAGGGAGTGGAAACACCATATATTTT. It codes for CASSQEGFTGSGNTIYF.

V gene TRBV11-3 combines with J gene TRBJ2-2, with 7 nucleotides matching TRBD2. Germline CDR1 SGHNT, CDR2 YENEEA. J lost 3 bases, V lost 5 bases, and 3 bases had no gene match. CDR3 length: 14 amino acids. CDR3 amino acids: CASSRRGDTGELFF. The CDR3 region has the DNA TGTGCCAGCAGCCGCCGGGGGGACACCGGGGAGCTGTTTTTT.

V is TRBV21-1 and J is TRBJ2-1; the table gives TRBD1 as D, unverified against the DNA. TRBV21-1 is listed as a pseudogene. There are 16 residues in the CDR3. The CDR3 spells CASSSATGDSYNEQFF. The CDR3 DNA reads as TGTGCCAGCAGCAGCGCTACAGGGGACTCCTACAATGAGCAGTTCTTC.

The chain uses TRBV9 and TRBJ1-1; D is possibly TRBD1 (5 bases). Germline V gene data show CDR1 as SGDLS and CDR2 as YYNGEE. This CDR3 spans 13 amino acids. V shed 4 bases and J shed 4 bases, with 11 bases lying between them. CDR3: CASSPLGGTEAFF. The CDR3 nucleotides read TGTGCCAGCAGCCCCCTGGGGGGCACTGAAGCTTTCTTT. Based on the CDR3 plus reference TRBV9 and TRBJ1-1, the full variable domain is DSGVTQTPKHLITATGQRVTLRCSPRSGDLSVYWYQQSLDQGLQFLIQYYNGEERAKGNILERFSAQQFPDLHSELNLSSLELGDSALYFCASSPLGGTEAFFGQGTRLTVV.

This clone was counted a few times. The chain is built from TRBV4-1 and TRBJ1-2; tentative D call: TRBD1 (5 bases). CDR3 length equals 13 residues. Trimming removed 2 bases from V and 5 bases from J, with 9 bases in between. Germline V gives CDR1 MGHRA, CDR2 YSYEKL. CDR3 protein: CASSQSGIYGYTF. The CDR3 DNA is TGCGCCAGCAGCCAATCAGGGATATATGGCTACACCTTC.

This clone has only a few counts. The chain combines TRBV11-2 with TRBJ1-4, with D uncertain. Germline V lookup: CDR1 SGHAT, CDR2 FQNNGV. Trimming took 5 bases from V and 3 from J, leaving 13 bases between them. The CDR3 sequence is 15 residues long. CDR3 in amino acids: CASSEVSRANEKLFF. The CDR3 DNA reads as TGTGCCAGCAGCGAAGTATCGAGAGCTAATGAAAAACTGTTTTTT.

The rearrangement joins TRBV27 to TRBJ1-2; 8 nucleotides match TRBD1. Germline-derived CDR1 and CDR2 are MNHEY and SMNVEV (reference sequence). Trimming removed 5 bases from V and 2 bases from J; junction bases left unmatched: 7. The CDR3 spans 15 residues. DNA for the CDR3: TGTGCCAGCAGTACCTACAGGGGGACGAACTATGGCTACACCTTC. It specifies CASSTYRGTNYGYTF.

This chain uses TRBV25-1 with TRBJ2-5, with TRBD2 as a possible D gene (7 bases). Germline V lookup: CDR1 MGHDK, CDR2 SYGVNS. Trimming removed 6 bases from V and 6 bases from J, with 14 bases in between. The CDR3 has 13 amino acids. CDR3 residues: CASRESGDKTQYF. CDR3 bases: TGTGCCAGCAGAGAGAGCGGGGACAAGACCCAGTACTTC.

V and J are TRBV27 and TRBJ1-4; D gene unclear. V was shortened by 2 bases and J by 4 bases, with 8 bases between the two germline ends. CDR3 length equals 14 residues. Germline CDR1 is MNHEY and CDR2 is SMNVEV (reference sequence). The CDR3 region is CASSLRRLNEKLFF. The CDR3 DNA reads TGTGCCAGCAGTTTAAGGCGGCTTAATGAAAAACTGTTTTTT.

V usage is TRBV6-5 and J usage is TRBJ1-6; D is unclear. The germline CDR1 and CDR2 sequences are MNHEY and SVGAGI. The CDR3 is made up of 15 amino acids. V lost 6 bases to trimming and J lost 7 bases, with 16 bases between them. The CDR3 is CASSQQLSNNSPLHF. The CDR3 DNA sequence: TGTGCCAGCAGCCAACAGCTGTCCAACAATTCACCCCTCCACTTT.

The rearrangement links TRBV29-1 to TRBJ1-4; 9 bases fit TRBD1. Germline CDR1 and CDR2: SQVTM and ANQGSEA. Unmatched junction bases numbered 8, after V lost 7 bases and J lost 8 bases. This CDR3 spans 13 amino acids. The CDR3 region is CSAGTGPQEKLFF. In nucleotides, the CDR3 is TGCAGCGCAGGGACAGGGCCTCAGGAAAAACTGTTTTTT.

A remark on this clone: Other nucleotide sequences in the sample specify the same CDR3. V and J are TRBV30 and TRBJ1-5; D is possibly TRBD1 (6 bases). The CDR3 totals 13 residues. Germline CDR1 GTSNPN, CDR2 SVGIG (reference sequence). The V gene lost 2 bases and the J gene lost 4 bases, with 9 bases spanning the gap. CDR3 amino acids: CAWSQDRNQPQHF. In DNA, the CDR3 is TGTGCCTGGAGTCAGGACAGAAATCAGCCCCAGCATTTT.

The chain links TRBV29-1 to TRBJ2-3; 9 nucleotides line up with TRBD2. V shed 6 bases and J 3 bases; nucleotides not matched to a gene: 10. Germline V gives CDR1 SQVTM, CDR2 ANQGSEA. CDR3 size: 15 residues. In DNA form, the CDR3 reads TGCAGCGTCCAAAGGGGCCTAGCGGGAACAGATACGCAGTATTTT. Residues: CSVQRGLAGTDTQYF.

J is TRBJ1-6 and V is TRBV28, with 10 bases matching TRBD1. Germline CDR1 reads MDHEN; CDR2 reads SYDVKM. The length of the CDR3 is 14 residues. V shed 2 bases, J shed 9 bases, and the junction held 1 base outside the gene matches. The CDR3, as DNA: TGTGCCAGCAGTTTACGACAGGGGGCTTCACCCCTCCACTTT. Translating gives CASSLRQGASPLHF. The full variable domain, its missing parts supplied by reference TRBV28 and TRBJ1-6, is DVKVTQSSRYLVKRTGEKVFLECVQDMDHENMFWYRQDPGLGLRLIYFSYDVKMKEKGDIPEGYSVSREKKERFSLILESASTNQTSMYLCASSLRQGASPLHFGNGTRLTVT.

The rearrangement links TRBV10-3 to TRBJ1-2; 7 bases agree with TRBD1. CDR3 size: 12 residues. V lost 6 bases to trimming and J lost 2 bases; unmatched junction nucleotides: 0. Per the germline V gene, CDR1 is ENHRY and CDR2 is SYGVKD. The CDR3 DNA reads as TGTGCCATCAGGACAGGGAACTATGGCTACACCTTC. This gives the protein CAIRTGNYGYTF.

This chain links TRBV7-2 with TRBJ2-3; 9 bases are shared with TRBD2. Unmatched junction bases numbered 6, after V lost 3 bases and J lost 8 bases. CDR3 length: 14 amino acids. Looked up from germline, CDR1 is SGHTA and CDR2 is FQGNSA. This CDR3 reads CASSLGLALGTQYF. The CDR3 DNA sequence: TGTGCCAGCAGCTTGGGACTAGCTTTGGGTACGCAGTATTTT. The full variable domain, in which reference TRBV7-2 and TRBJ2-3 provide the parts outside the CDR3, is GAGVSQSPSNKVTEKGKDVELRCDPISGHTALYWYRQSLGQGLEFLIYFQGNSAPDKSGLPSDRFSAERTGGSVSTLTIQRTQQEDSAVYLCASSLGLALGTQYFGPGTRLTVL.